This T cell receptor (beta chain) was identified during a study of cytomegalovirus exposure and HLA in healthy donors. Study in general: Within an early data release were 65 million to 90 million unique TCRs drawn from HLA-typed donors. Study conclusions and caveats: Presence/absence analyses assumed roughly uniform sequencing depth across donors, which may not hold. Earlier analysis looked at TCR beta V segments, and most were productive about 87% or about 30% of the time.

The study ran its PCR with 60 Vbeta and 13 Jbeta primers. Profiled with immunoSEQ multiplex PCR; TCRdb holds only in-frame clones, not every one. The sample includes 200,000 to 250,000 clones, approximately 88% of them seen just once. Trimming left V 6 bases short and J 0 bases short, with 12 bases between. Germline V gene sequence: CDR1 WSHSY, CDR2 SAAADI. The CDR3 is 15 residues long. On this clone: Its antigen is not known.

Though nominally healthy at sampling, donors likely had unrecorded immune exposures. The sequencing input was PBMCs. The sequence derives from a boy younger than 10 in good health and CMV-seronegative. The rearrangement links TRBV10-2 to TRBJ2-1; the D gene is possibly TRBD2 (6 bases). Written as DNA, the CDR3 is TGCGCCAGCAGGGCGGGGCGTAGCTCCTACAATGAGCAGTTCTTC. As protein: CASRAGRSSYNEQFF.